A single sample gave rise to the 19 T cell receptor beta chains below, sequenced in a study of shared clonotypes between healthy human individuals. Assay: immunoSEQ multiplex PCR; the TCRdb copy retains only in-frame clones and omits some. The table has under 600,000 clones, almost 97% seen once. The sample taken for sequencing was naive CD4+ T cells sorted from blood. Stated subset: CD45RA+ positively selected. These TCRs come from a woman between 25 and 40 years old in good health.

The V and J genes are TRBV10-3 and TRBJ1-1; D is unresolved. V lost 9 bases, J lost 1 base, and 15 bases lay in between. The CDR3 sequence is 14 residues long. CDR1 and CDR2 from the germline V gene are ENHRY and SYGVKD. The CDR3 region is CAMRGFGPNTEAFF. The CDR3 DNA sequence: TGTGCCATGCGGGGTTTTGGCCCGAACACTGAAGCTTTCTTT.

This chain uses TRBV28 with TRBJ2-1, with D maybe TRBD2 (6 bases). CDR1 is MDHEN and CDR2 is SYDVKM in the germline V gene. V lost 7 bases, J lost 16 bases, and 17 bases lay in between. This CDR3 is built from 11 residues. CDR3 amino acids: CASTGRGRDFF. CDR3 DNA sequence: TGTGCCAGCACAGGGCGGGGTCGGGACTTCTTC.

V usage is TRBV7-6 and J usage is TRBJ1-1, with D possibly being TRBD1 (5 bases). With 2 bases removed from V and 3 bases from J, the gap between germline ends came to 13 bases. The CDR3 is made up of 15 amino acids. Per germline, CDR1 SGHVS and CDR2 FNYEAQ. The DNA of the CDR3 is TGTGCCAGCAGCTTACAGGCCGCGGGGCACACTGAAGCTTTCTTT. This codes for CASSLQAAGHTEAFF.

The chain employs TRBV15 and TRBJ2-2; TRBD2 matches 12 bases. The ends lost 1 base at V and 3 bases at J; junction bases unmatched: 6. The CDR3 runs 18 residues. Germline loops: CDR1 LNHNV, CDR2 YYDKDF (reference sequence). In DNA form, the CDR3 reads TGTGCCACCAGCAGAGCCCTAGCGGGAGGGCCGGACACCGGGGAGCTGTTTTTT. Translated, it gives CATSRALAGGPDTGELFF.

This chain connects TRBV28 to TRBJ1-4; tentatively, D is TRBD1 (6 bases). CDR3 length: 14 residues. V lost 3 bases to trimming and J lost 5 bases, with 10 bases between them. Germline-derived CDR1 and CDR2 are MDHEN and SYDVKM. CDR3 protein: CASSFGGPNEKLFF. For the CDR3, the DNA is TGTGCCAGCAGTTTTGGGGGGCCCAATGAAAAACTGTTTTTT.

The V and J genes are TRBV15 and TRBJ2-4; D uncertain. This CDR3 spans 17 amino acids. Germline V lookup: CDR1 LNHNV, CDR2 YYDKDF (reference sequence). V was pared by 0 bases and J by 0 bases, with 12 bases between. CDR3 in amino acids: CATSREYGRSAKNIQYF. In nucleotides, the CDR3 is TGTGCCACCAGCAGAGAGTATGGCAGGTCAGCCAAAAACATTCAGTACTTC.

This clone is a singleton in its sample. CDR3 sequence (DNA): TGTGCCAGTAGTGAACTAGCGGGAGGTGATTTAGGCGGAGATACGCAGTATTTT. This gives the protein CASSELAGGDLGGDTQYF. The chain employs TRBV19 and TRBJ2-3, with 12 bases that match TRBD2. The germline V gene encodes CDR1 LNHDA and CDR2 SQIVND (reference sequence). The V segment lost 5 bases and the J segment 5 bases; nucleotides outside the gene matches: 14. The CDR3 is 18 amino acids.

The gene calls are TRBV5-1 and TRBJ2-5; D possibly corresponds to TRBD1 (5 bases). This CDR3 spans 14 amino acids. Trimming took 4 bases from V and 0 from J, leaving 10 bases between them. Germline V lookup: CDR1 SGHRS, CDR2 YFSETQ. The CDR3 DNA sequence: TGCGCCAGCAGCATCGACAGTCACCAAGAGACCCAGTACTTC. It specifies CASSIDSHQETQYF.

The V and J genes are TRBV5-4 and TRBJ2-5; the match to TRBD2 covers 10 bases. Trimming at V came to 0 bases and at J to 4 bases, leaving 9 bases not matched to a gene. The CDR3 spans 17 residues. Germline lookup yields CDR1 SGHNT and CDR2 YYREEE (reference sequence). DNA for the CDR3: TGTGCCAGCAGCTTGGGTGCTAGCGGGAGCTGGGTAGAGACCCAGTACTTC. Translated, it gives CASSLGASGSWVETQYF.

This CDR3 is CASTPGQTYEQYF. DNA for the CDR3: TGTGCCAGTACGCCGGGACAGACCTACGAGCAGTACTTC. The V and J genes are TRBV19 and TRBJ2-7; 7 nucleotides line up with TRBD1. V lost 7 bases, J lost 2 bases, and 5 bases stayed unmatched. Germline V gene lookup returns CDR1 LNHDA and CDR2 SQIVND (reference sequence). This CDR3 region has 13 residues. Drawing the rest from reference TRBV19 and TRBJ2-7, the complete variable domain is DGGITQSPKYLFRKEGQNVTLSCEQNLNHDAMYWYRQDPGQGLRLIYYSQIVNDFQKGDIAEGYSVSREKKESFPLTVTSAQKNPTAFYLCASTPGQTYEQYFGPGTRLTVT.

The chain couples TRBV19 to TRBJ2-1; D ambiguous. The germline V gene encodes CDR1 LNHDA and CDR2 SQIVND (reference sequence). Trimming removed 4 bases at V and 7 bases at J, with 11 bases between. This CDR3 is built from 13 residues. The CDR3 spells CASSRAARNEQFF. DNA for the CDR3: TGTGCCAGTAGTAGAGCCGCCCGAAATGAGCAGTTCTTC. Combining the CDR3 with reference TRBV19 and TRBJ2-1 gives the whole variable domain DGGITQSPKYLFRKEGQNVTLSCEQNLNHDAMYWYRQDPGQGLRLIYYSQIVNDFQKGDIAEGYSVSREKKESFPLTVTSAQKNPTAFYLCASSRAARNEQFFGPGTRLTVL.

The chain joins TRBV18 to TRBJ2-3, with a possible D match to TRBD2 (6 bases). Germline CDR1 KGHSH, CDR2 LQKENI. Trimming took off 3 bases at V and 4 bases at J, with 17 bases between the two ends. This CDR3 is built from 16 residues. The CDR3 DNA is TGTGCCAGCTCACCTTCTTGGACTACCAACGCAGATACGCAGTATTTT. Translated, it gives CASSPSWTTNADTQYF.

This clone was seen just once. This chain joins TRBV19 and TRBJ2-7; possibly TRBD2 for D (5 bases). The CDR3 is 16 amino acids. Trimming left V 2 bases short and J 5 bases short, with 19 bases between. Germline values: CDR1 LNHDA, CDR2 SQIVND (reference sequence). CDR3 amino acids: CASSIRAGGVVDEQYF. The CDR3, as DNA: TGTGCCAGTAGTATACGCGCCGGAGGCGTGGTGGACGAGCAGTACTTC.

The chain's CDR3 is CASERGQGAYEQYF. In DNA, the CDR3 is TGTGCCAGCGAACGGGGACAGGGGGCCTACGAGCAGTACTTC. The J gene is TRBJ2-7, the V gene TRBV5-8; 11 bases line up with TRBD1. After removal of 7 bases from V and 2 bases from J, the junction contained 5 bases not matched to a gene. CDR3 length: 14 amino acids. Germline CDR1 and CDR2: SGHTS and YDEGEE.

This chain links TRBV19 with TRBJ1-5; the match to TRBD1 covers 9 bases. The V gene's germline CDR1 is LNHDA and CDR2 SQIVND (reference sequence). V gave up 4 bases and J gave up 4 bases; unmatched junction bases: 5. The CDR3 runs 15 residues. The CDR3: CASSTRQGGNQPQHF. CDR3 coding DNA: TGTGCCAGTAGTACTCGACAGGGGGGGAATCAGCCCCAGCATTTT.

The chain links TRBV6-1 to TRBJ2-7; D might be TRBD1 or TRBD2, each matching 5 bases. Trimming took off 7 bases at V and 6 bases at J, with 16 bases between the two ends. The germline V gene encodes CDR1 MNHNS and CDR2 SASEGT. The CDR3 runs to 13 residues. This chain's CDR3 is CASNRMGVSEQYF. The CDR3 DNA follows: TGTGCCAGCAACCGAATGGGGGTCTCCGAGCAGTACTTC.

The chain combines TRBV4-1 with TRBJ2-3; 8 bases match TRBD2. The CDR3 loop spans 15 amino acids. Germline V gives CDR1 MGHRA, CDR2 YSYEKL. The ends lost 0 bases at V and 4 bases at J; junction bases unmatched: 3. The CDR3 loop reads CASSQEGGRPDTQYF. The DNA for the CDR3 is TGCGCCAGCAGCCAAGAAGGCGGGAGGCCAGATACGCAGTATTTT.

In this sample, this clone turned up once. This rearrangement joins TRBV7-9 to TRBJ1-4; D is unclear. V was pared by 6 bases and J by 0 bases, with 14 bases between. The CDR3 contains 16 residues. Germline V lookup: CDR1 SEHNR, CDR2 FQNEAQ (reference sequence). The CDR3 DNA sequence: TGTGCCAGCAGTCCCGGACTCATGGCAACTAATGAAAAACTGTTTTTT. This translates into CASSPGLMATNEKLFF.

The chain recombines TRBV28 with TRBJ1-2; D possibly corresponds to TRBD1 (6 bases). CDR1 and CDR2 from the germline V gene are MDHEN and SYDVKM. V dropped 2 bases and J dropped 4 bases, with 17 bases sitting between them. The CDR3 sequence is 16 residues long. The CDR3 sequence: CASSLRGAGVGYGYTF. The DNA for the CDR3 is TGTGCCAGCAGTTTAAGGGGGGCGGGAGTTGGCTATGGCTACACCTTC.